Below, 20 T cell receptor beta chains from the same sample are listed, as sequenced in a study of radiation and T cells in renal cell carcinoma (dated by TCRdb to about 2020). Library method: the immunoSEQ multiplex PCR assay. As stored in TCRdb, this immuneACCESS dataset retains in-frame rearrangements with V and J assigned. A fraction of the clones does not appear; measured against another copy, unresolved V genes explain less than half of the discrepancy, and the remainder lacks a known reason. In all, the sample holds some 130,000 clones, and 80% to 90% of those were seen once. Approximately 2% of the sample is in the top ten clones. The intended sense of this specimen's time point label: blood 2 weeks post-SBRT. This specimen's treatment or condition label, per the study, means: 15 Gy SBRT to primary tumor, nephrectomy 4 weeks later. The starting material was blood, obtained from a patient whose treatment included radiotherapy and nephrectomy. The receptor set was obtained from a woman aged 55 to 70 with renal cell carcinoma.

The V gene is TRBV7-2, the J gene TRBJ2-5; the D gene could be TRBD1 or TRBD2 (5 bases each). Germline CDR1 reads SGHTA; CDR2 reads FQGNSA. This CDR3 has 14 amino acids. Trimming took 5 bases from V and 7 from J, leaving 17 bases between them. CDR3 in DNA: TGTGCCAGCAGCCAGGGCGCTAGCCGGGCGACCCAGTACTTC. Protein sequence: CASSQGASRATQYF.

The chain combines TRBV28 with TRBJ2-7; D uncertain. CDR3 length: 13 amino acids. Per germline, CDR1 MDHEN and CDR2 SYDVKM. The V and J ends lost 3 bases and 7 bases respectively, with 13 bases between them. This chain's CDR3 is CASSFLSTGEQYF. DNA of the CDR3: TGTGCCAGCAGTTTTCTCAGTACGGGTGAGCAGTACTTC.

This clone came up a few times. The chain is built from TRBV2 and TRBJ1-4; a weak D match, TRBD1 (5 bases). CDR1 is SNHLY, CDR2 FYNNEI, per germline. Trimming pared 6 bases from V and 4 bases from J, leaving 12 bases between. The CDR3 is 14 residues long. CDR3 sequence reads: CASSLGQSNEKLFF. Written as DNA, the CDR3 is TGTGCCAGCAGCCTAGGACAAAGTAATGAAAAACTGTTTTTT.

This clone has just one count. The chain joins TRBV6-6 to TRBJ2-6; unclear D gene. The CDR3 length is 14 residues. V lost 7 bases and J 2 bases, leaving 9 bases between the germline ends. Germline V lookup: CDR1 MNHNY, CDR2 SVGAGI (reference sequence). CDR3 amino acids: CASTMDAGANVLTF. DNA of the CDR3: TGTGCCAGCACTATGGACGCTGGGGCCAACGTCCTGACTTTC.

This clone was recorded many times. V gene TRBV7-2 combines with J gene TRBJ1-1, with unresolved D. This CDR3 is 15 amino acids long. Germline CDR1 and CDR2: SGHTA and FQGNSA. Between the trimmed V and J ends, which lost 1 base and 3 bases, there was a span of 12 bases. The CDR3 DNA is TGTGCCAGCAGCTTAGTGTTTGGGAGAGACACTGAAGCTTTCTTT. Translated, it gives CASSLVFGRDTEAFF.

The gene calls are TRBV7-9 and TRBJ2-1; the D gene is possibly TRBD1 (5 bases). CDR3 length: 15 residues. V shed 4 bases and J shed 4 bases, with 14 bases lying between them. The V gene's germline CDR1 is SEHNR and CDR2 FQNEAQ (reference sequence). The CDR3 DNA follows: TGTGCCAGCAGCTCCCTTGGGGCCCTATACAATGAGCAGTTCTTC. Translation gives CASSSLGALYNEQFF.

The CDR3 DNA is TGCGCCAGCAGTGGGCCAGGGTTTGACTGGCTCTCTGGGGCCAACGTCCTGACTTTC. Translated: CASSGPGFDWLSGANVLTF. The genes are TRBV10-2 and TRBJ2-6; TRBD1 is a possible D gene (5 bases). Germline V CDR1 and CDR2: WSHSY, SAAADI. Trimming took off 4 bases at V and 0 bases at J, with 19 bases between the two ends. The CDR3 runs 19 residues.

J is TRBJ1-6 and V is TRBV27, with TRBD1 matching 8 bases. This CDR3 has 15 amino acids. V lost 5 bases to trimming and J lost 2 bases; unmatched junction nucleotides: 2. Germline CDR1 reads MNHEY; CDR2 reads SMNVEV (reference sequence). The CDR3 region is CASSDRGPYNSPLHF. CDR3 coding DNA: TGTGCCAGCAGTGACAGGGGCCCCTATAATTCACCCCTCCACTTT.

The J gene is TRBJ2-2, the V gene TRBV19; no definite D call. V was trimmed by 3 bases and J by 0 bases, leaving 5 bases between them. The germline gives CDR1 LNHDA, CDR2 SQIVND (reference sequence). The CDR3 is 14 residues long. CDR3 nucleotides: TGTGCCAGTAGTATCGGCTCGAACACCGGGGAGCTGTTTTTT. Translating it yields CASSIGSNTGELFF.

The rearrangement links TRBV28 to TRBJ1-2; D perhaps matches TRBD1 (5 bases). Trimming stripped 2 bases from V and 1 base from J, with 11 bases between. This CDR3 spans 15 amino acids. Germline assignment: CDR1 MDHEN and CDR2 SYDVKM. The CDR3 protein is CASSLNTGVNYGYTF. DNA of the CDR3: TGTGCCAGCAGTTTAAACACAGGAGTTAACTATGGCTACACCTTC.

V gene TRBV19 combines with J gene TRBJ1-1; unclear D gene. The V gene lost 10 bases and the J gene lost 7 bases, with 13 bases spanning the gap. The CDR3 is made up of 11 amino acids. From germline, CDR1 is LNHDA and CDR2 SQIVND (reference sequence). The CDR3 region has the DNA TGTGCCACTAGGGCGGGAAGTGAAGCTTTCTTT. This encodes CATRAGSEAFF. Combining the CDR3 with reference TRBV19 and TRBJ1-1 gives the whole variable domain DGGITQSPKYLFRKEGQNVTLSCEQNLNHDAMYWYRQDPGQGLRLIYYSQIVNDFQKGDIAEGYSVSREKKESFPLTVTSAQKNPTAFYLCATRAGSEAFFGQGTRLTVV.

The rearrangement links TRBV27 to TRBJ2-6; TRBD1 aligns across 8 bases. Germline lookup yields CDR1 MNHEY and CDR2 SMNVEV (reference sequence). V shed 4 bases, J shed 0 bases, and the junction held 8 bases outside the gene matches. The CDR3 spans 18 residues. The DNA of the CDR3 is TGTGCCAGCAGTTATCGACAGGGGCTGATCTCTGGGGCCAACGTCCTGACTTTC. It encodes CASSYRQGLISGANVLTF. The full variable domain, with the rest looked up from reference TRBV27 and TRBJ2-6, is EAQVTQNPRYLITVTGKKLTVTCSQNMNHEYMSWYRQDPGLGLRQIYYSMNVEVTDKGDVPEGYKVSRKEKRNFPLILESPSPNQTSLYFCASSYRQGLISGANVLTFGAGSRLTVL.

The V and J genes are TRBV11-2 and TRBJ2-7; possibly TRBD1 for D (6 bases). Germline V gene lookup returns CDR1 SGHAT and CDR2 FQNNGV. V was trimmed by 5 bases and J by 7 bases, leaving 15 bases between them. The CDR3 runs to 13 residues. CDR3 nucleotide sequence: TGTGCCAGCAGCCGCGGACAGACGGGGGAGCAGTACTTC. It specifies CASSRGQTGEQYF.

This chain links TRBV10-3 with TRBJ2-3; D is possibly TRBD2 (6 bases). Per the germline V gene, CDR1 is ENHRY and CDR2 is SYGVKD. V shed 4 bases and J shed 0 bases, with 11 bases lying between them. There are 15 residues in the CDR3. The CDR3 DNA reads TGTGCCATCAGTGTGGGGAGCGGGAGCACAGATACGCAGTATTTT. This encodes CAISVGSGSTDTQYF.

This chain links TRBV7-3 with TRBJ2-1, with 8 bases that match TRBD2. Germline V gives CDR1 SGHTA, CDR2 FQGTGA. The CDR3 sequence is 16 residues long. V gave up 2 bases and J gave up 3 bases; unmatched junction bases: 6. The CDR3, as DNA: TGTGCCAGCAGCTTATCAAGCGGGGGCATCTACAATGAGCAGTTCTTC. It translates to CASSLSSGGIYNEQFF.

V gene TRBV5-1 combines with J gene TRBJ2-1, with D tentatively TRBD1 (6 bases). CDR3 size: 16 residues. Trimming pared 4 bases from V and 3 bases from J, leaving 17 bases between. From germline, CDR1 is SGHRS and CDR2 YFSETQ. DNA for the CDR3: TGCGCCAGCAGCCCCGCTCGGCGGACAGACTACAATGAGCAGTTCTTC. As protein: CASSPARRTDYNEQFF.

The J gene is TRBJ1-6, the V gene TRBV6-1; D gene unclear. Germline CDR1 MNHNS, CDR2 SASEGT. This CDR3 comprises 13 residues. The V and J ends lost 4 bases and 3 bases respectively, with 4 bases between them. The CDR3 loop is CASSVNYNSPLHF. CDR3 coding DNA: TGTGCCAGCAGTGTCAACTATAATTCACCCCTCCACTTT.

The chain recombines TRBV5-6 with TRBJ1-2; no definite D call. With 0 bases removed from V and 3 bases from J, the gap between germline ends came to 12 bases. The CDR3 totals 15 residues. CDR1 is SGHDT and CDR2 is YYEEEE in the germline V gene. In nucleotides, the CDR3 is TGTGCCAGCAGCTTGGCGGAGAGGACGGACTATGGCTACACCTTC. Its translation is CASSLAERTDYGYTF.

The rearrangement links TRBV6-1 to TRBJ1-5; TRBD1 agrees at 7 bases. V shed 4 bases, J shed 4 bases, and the junction held 4 bases outside the gene matches. The V gene's germline CDR1 is MNHNS and CDR2 SASEGT. CDR3 length: 14 amino acids. CDR3 sequence (DNA): TGTGCCAGCAGTGGACGACAGGGAAATCAGCCCCAGCATTTT. This encodes CASSGRQGNQPQHF.

The chain has TRBV14 and TRBJ2-5, with a possible D match to TRBD2 (6 bases). Germline V gene sequence: CDR1 SGHDN, CDR2 FVKESK. The CDR3 consists of 15 residues. The V and J ends lost 1 base and 1 base respectively, with 10 bases between them. In nucleotides, the CDR3 is TGTGCCAGCAGCCAAGGGGGGGTCGGCCAAGAGACCCAGTACTTC. It translates to CASSQGGVGQETQYF.